This T cell receptor (beta chain) was identified during a study of control samples from healthy donors and cancer patients. This table comes from immunoSEQ multiplex PCR, and its TCRdb copy is limited to in-frame clones, with some not included. The repertoire has 120,000 to 150,000 clones, about 90% of them found once; the top ten carry approximately 7%. Germline-derived CDR1 and CDR2 are SGHTA and FQGTGA. This CDR3 contains 13 residues. Trimming shortened V by 2 bases and J by 0 bases, and 4 bases separated the two germline ends. Worth noting for this clone: Additional DNA sequences in this sample encode the identical CDR3.

What was sequenced was blood. The genes are TRBV7-3 and TRBJ1-1, with D unresolved. The sequence was obtained from a man aged 18-30 years in good health. The CDR3 is CASSLDLNTEAFF. In DNA, the CDR3 is TGTGCCAGCAGCTTAGACCTGAACACTGAAGCTTTCTTT.